The 18 T cell receptor beta chains in this list originate from one sample, sequenced in a study of T cells in Graves' hyperthyroidism and ophthalmopathy. RNA transcripts gave rise to amplified TCR beta CDR3 regions. HTBI primers drove first-round RT-PCR of the TCR CDR3. One entry per CDR3 protein results from TCRdb running MiXCR on the multiplex PCR reads. Of a few hundred thousand distinct CDR3 sequences in the sample, under 60% were seen once. Material: peripheral blood or thyroid tissue (not recorded which). These receptors were collected from a woman under 30 with Graves' hyperthyroidism.

This clonotype was detected only a few times. The chain combines TRBV20-1 with TRBJ1-6; perhaps TRBD1 as D (6 bases). Deletions cut 5 bases from V and 5 bases from J, with 13 bases between. Germline V lookup: CDR1 DFQATT, CDR2 SNEGSKA (reference sequence). There are 14 residues in the CDR3. Written as DNA, the CDR3 is TGCAGTGCTCCACGGCCAGGGGATAATTCACCCCTCCACTTT. It specifies CSAPRPGDNSPLHF.

Within the sample, this clonotype is medium-sized. The chain uses TRBV12-3 or TRBV12-4 and TRBJ1-5; 8 nucleotides align to TRBD1. J was trimmed by 3 bases and V by 3 bases; bases with no gene match: 4. The CDR3 runs 15 residues. The CDR3 DNA is TGTGCCAGCAGTTTCGGGACAGGTTACAATCAGCCCCAGCATTTT. Translating it yields CASSFGTGYNQPQHF.

The chain combines TRBV25-1 with TRBJ1-2; 8 bases are a match to TRBD1. CDR1 is MGHDK and CDR2 is SYGVNS in the germline V gene. CDR3 length: 16 amino acids. The V and J ends lost 5 bases and 3 bases, in that order; junction bases with no gene match: 11. Here the CDR3 reads CASSLVAGGAYYGYTF. In DNA, the CDR3 is TGTGCCAGCAGTTTAGTGGCAGGGGGCGCATACTATGGCTACACCTTC.

As concerns this clonotype: A read error is possible here, since a much larger clone lies one base away. This chain's CDR3 is CSAGTGIDEQYF. The CDR3 bases are TGCAGCGCCGGGACAGGGATCGACGAGCAGTACTTC. The V and J genes are TRBV29-1 and TRBJ2-7; 9 bases line up with TRBD1. The CDR3 spans 12 residues. Germline loops: CDR1 SQVTM, CDR2 ANQGSEA. J lost 5 bases, V lost 7 bases, and 6 bases had no gene match.

V and J are TRBV7-2 and TRBJ1-6, with 8 positions matching TRBD1. The CDR3 has 14 amino acids. The J segment lost 5 bases and the V segment lost 8 bases, leaving 5 bases of the junction unmatched. Germline CDR1 and CDR2: SGHTA and FQGNSA. In nucleotides, the CDR3 is TGTGCCAGCTCACCGGGACAGGATAATTCACCCCTCCACTTT. It yields the protein CASSPGQDNSPLHF. Together with reference TRBV7-2 and TRBJ1-6, the CDR3 gives the full variable domain: GAGVSQSPSNKVTEKGKDVELRCDPISGHTALYWYRQSLGQGLEFLIYFQGNSAPDKSGLPSDRFSAERTGGSVSTLTIQRTQQEDSAVYLCASSPGQDNSPLHFGNGTRLTVT.

About this clonotype itself: The junction departs from the called germline gene at one end, perhaps through a read error. This rearrangement joins TRBV7-2 to TRBJ1-3, with D possibly matching TRBD1 (5 bases). Germline CDR1 is SGHTA and CDR2 is FQGNSA. The CDR3 consists of 13 residues. Here the CDR3 reads CASNLGDGYTIYF. In DNA form, the CDR3 reads TGTGCCAGCAACTTAGGGGACGGGTACACCATATATTTT.

This clonotype has more than one count but fewer than ten. As DNA, the CDR3 is TGTGCCAGCAGCTTAGACGGCAGGCGGAACACCGGGGAGCTGTTTTTT. Amino acid sequence: CASSLDGRRNTGELFF. J is TRBJ2-2 and V is TRBV7-9; no reliable D call. This CDR3 has 16 residues. Germline CDR1 reads SEHNR; CDR2 reads FQNEAQ (reference sequence). V was cut by 1 base and J by 1 base, with 10 bases left in between.

The rearrangement joins TRBV24-1 to TRBJ1-2; D possibly corresponds to TRBD1 (5 bases). The CDR3 is 15 amino acids. V was shortened by 4 bases and J by 4 bases, with 15 bases between the two germline ends. Germline V gene data show CDR1 as KGHDR and CDR2 as SFDVKD. CDR3 sequence (DNA): TGTGCCACCAGTGACACCCGGGACGGACCCTATGGCTACACCTTC. Amino acid sequence: CATSDTRDGPYGYTF.

The chain uses TRBV25-1 and TRBJ1-2; D gene unclear. Per germline, CDR1 MGHDK and CDR2 SYGVNS. CDR3 size: 12 residues. CDR3 DNA: TGTGCTGTACAGTACTCTAACTATGGCTACACCTTC. The encoded protein is CAVQYSNYGYTF.

At least ten counts were recorded for this clonotype. This could be a read error, since a much larger clone is one nucleotide away. The rearrangement links TRBV12-3 or TRBV12-4 to TRBJ1-1; 8 bases align to TRBD1. This CDR3 contains 14 residues. V was clipped by 6 bases and J by 0 bases; unmatched bases: 3. The CDR3 bases are TGTGCCAGCAGCATGGACAGGGTGAACACTGAAGCTTTCTTT. Translating gives CASSMDRVNTEAFF.

This clonotype has a handful of counts. This chain connects TRBV29-1 to TRBJ1-1, with D possibly matching TRBD1 (5 bases). V lost 5 bases, J lost 6 bases, and 16 bases lay in between. In germline, CDR1 is SQVTM, CDR2 ANQGSEA. There are 13 residues in the CDR3. The CDR3 loop reads CSVFGTKGAEAFF. In DNA form, the CDR3 reads TGCAGCGTTTTCGGGACTAAGGGCGCTGAAGCTTTCTTT.

This clonotype was seen a single time. A read error may be the cause here, since a much bigger clone is one base away. The chain couples TRBV29-1 to TRBJ2-6; possibly TRBD2 for D (5 bases). Germline CDR1 SQVTM, CDR2 ANQGSEA. The CDR3 sequence is 17 residues long. Trimming pared 0 bases from V and 5 bases from J, leaving 17 bases between. The CDR3: CSVEDPMRALRANVLTF. CDR3 coding DNA: TGCAGCGTTGAAGATCCTATGAGGGCACTCCGGGCCAACGTCCTGACTTTC.

At least ten counts were recorded for this clonotype. The rearrangement joins TRBV7-9 to TRBJ1-2; D gene unclear. Looked up from germline, CDR1 is SEHNR and CDR2 is FQNEAQ (reference sequence). The V gene lost 1 base and the J gene lost 5 bases, with 14 bases spanning the gap. The CDR3 spans 15 residues. CDR3 in DNA: TGTGCCAGCAGCTTAGACGCGCAGCCGAGGTATGGCTACACCTTC. Its protein is CASSLDAQPRYGYTF.

The gene calls are TRBV7-2 and TRBJ2-5; either TRBD1 or TRBD2 may fit D (6 bases each). Germline CDR1 reads SGHTA; CDR2 reads FQGNSA. Trimming removed 2 bases from V and 1 base from J, with 11 bases in between. The CDR3 is 15 residues long. The DNA for the CDR3 is TGTGCCAGCAGCTTATTGGGGGGCCCCCAAGAGACCCAGTACTTC. This encodes CASSLLGGPQETQYF. Full variable domain (remainder filled in from reference TRBV7-2 and TRBJ2-5): GAGVSQSPSNKVTEKGKDVELRCDPISGHTALYWYRQSLGQGLEFLIYFQGNSAPDKSGLPSDRFSAERTGGSVSTLTIQRTQQEDSAVYLCASSLLGGPQETQYFGPGTRLLVL.

This clonotype was picked up a small number of times. The V gene is TRBV29-1, the J gene TRBJ2-5; 10 bases are shared with TRBD1. Germline trimming cut 5 bases from V and 4 bases from J; bases unmatched to any gene: 7. The CDR3 runs to 14 residues. CDR1 is SQVTM, CDR2 ANQGSEA, per germline. DNA of the CDR3: TGCAGCGTTCAGACAGGGGGCGGTCGAGAGACCCAGTACTTC. Amino acid sequence: CSVQTGGGRETQYF.

The chain employs TRBV12-5 and TRBJ1-2; D may be TRBD1 (5 bases). The CDR3 runs 15 residues. V was cut by 5 bases and J by 7 bases, with 20 bases left in between. Germline assignment: CDR1 LGHNT and CDR2 FRNRAP. The CDR3 region has the DNA TGTGCTAGTGGTCCCTCAGGGCGCTGGGCGAGTGGCTACACCTTC. Amino acids: CASGPSGRWASGYTF.

This clonotype was seen a few times. V and J are TRBV20-1 and TRBJ1-1; 7 positions match TRBD1. Losses at the gene ends were 1 base for V and 11 bases for J; bases not matched to a gene: 4. Looked up from germline, CDR1 is DFQATT and CDR2 is SNEGSKA (reference sequence). The CDR3 extends over 11 amino acids. The chain's CDR3 is CSARVTGEAFF. CDR3 bases: TGCAGTGCTAGAGTCACAGGGGAGGCTTTCTTT.

Concerning this clonotype: A junction boundary mismatches the germline segment, possibly from a read error. As DNA, the CDR3 is TGTGCCAGCAGCTTGGCCGGGTCCGATCCCCAGGCTTACGCTTTT. It specifies CASSLAGSDPQAYAF. V and J are TRBV7-2 and TRBJ1-4; D call uncertain. The CDR3 contains 15 residues. Per the germline V gene, CDR1 is SGHTA and CDR2 is FQGNSA.